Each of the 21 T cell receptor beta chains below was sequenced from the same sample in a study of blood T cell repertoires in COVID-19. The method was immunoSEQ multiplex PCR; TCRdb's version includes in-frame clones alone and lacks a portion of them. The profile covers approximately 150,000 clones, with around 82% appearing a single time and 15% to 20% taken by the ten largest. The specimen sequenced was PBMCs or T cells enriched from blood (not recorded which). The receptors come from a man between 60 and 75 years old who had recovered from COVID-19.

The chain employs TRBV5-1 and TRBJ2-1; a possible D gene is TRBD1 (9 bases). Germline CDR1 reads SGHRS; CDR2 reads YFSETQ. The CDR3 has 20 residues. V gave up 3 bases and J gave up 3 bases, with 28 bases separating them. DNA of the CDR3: TGCGCCAGCAGCTCAGCCCACCGGGACAGGGCCAGCGGGAGCTACAATGAGCAGTTCTTC. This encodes CASSSAHRDRASGSYNEQFF.

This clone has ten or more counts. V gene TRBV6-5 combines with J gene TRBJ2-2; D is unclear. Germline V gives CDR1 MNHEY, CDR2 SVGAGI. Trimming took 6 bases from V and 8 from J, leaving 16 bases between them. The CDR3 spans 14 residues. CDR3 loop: CASSRVSREGELFF. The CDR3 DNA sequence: TGTGCCAGCAGCCGTGTCTCGAGAGAGGGGGAGCTGTTTTTT.

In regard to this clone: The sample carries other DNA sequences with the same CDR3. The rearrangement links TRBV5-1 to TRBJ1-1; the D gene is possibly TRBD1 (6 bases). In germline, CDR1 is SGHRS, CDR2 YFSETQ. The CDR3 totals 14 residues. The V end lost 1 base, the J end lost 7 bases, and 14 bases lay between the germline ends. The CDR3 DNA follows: TGCGCCAGCAGCTTGTCCCAGGGGAGTGGTGAAGCTTTCTTT. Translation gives CASSLSQGSGEAFF.

The CDR3 is CASSPVLFRDFDSGKLFF. In DNA, the CDR3 is TGTGCCAGCAGTCCCGTCCTTTTCCGGGACTTCGACAGTGGAAAACTGTTTTTT. The chain joins TRBV6-2 or TRBV6-3 to TRBJ1-4, with a possible D match to TRBD1 (5 bases). The V and J ends lost 5 bases and 10 bases respectively, with 29 bases between them. Germline values: CDR1 MNHEY, CDR2 SVGEGT. CDR3 length equals 18 residues.

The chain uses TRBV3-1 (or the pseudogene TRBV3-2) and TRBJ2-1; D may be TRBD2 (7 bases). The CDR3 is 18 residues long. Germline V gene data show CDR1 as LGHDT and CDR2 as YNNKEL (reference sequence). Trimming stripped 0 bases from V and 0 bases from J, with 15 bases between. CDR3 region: CASSQDRGGQSSYNEQFF. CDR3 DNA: TGTGCCAGCAGCCAAGATAGGGGGGGGCAAAGCTCCTACAATGAGCAGTTCTTC.

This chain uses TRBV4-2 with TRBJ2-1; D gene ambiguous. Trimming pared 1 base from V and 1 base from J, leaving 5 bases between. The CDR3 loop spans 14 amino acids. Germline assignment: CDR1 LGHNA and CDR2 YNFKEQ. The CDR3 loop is CASSQVDSYNEQFF. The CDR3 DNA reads TGTGCCAGCAGCCAAGTAGATTCCTACAATGAGCAGTTCTTC.

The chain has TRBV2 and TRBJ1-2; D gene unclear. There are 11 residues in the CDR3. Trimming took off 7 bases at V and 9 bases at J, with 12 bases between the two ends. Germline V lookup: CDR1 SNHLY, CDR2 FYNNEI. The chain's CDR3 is CASNPSGSYTF. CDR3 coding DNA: TGTGCCAGCAACCCTTCGGGTAGCTACACCTTC.

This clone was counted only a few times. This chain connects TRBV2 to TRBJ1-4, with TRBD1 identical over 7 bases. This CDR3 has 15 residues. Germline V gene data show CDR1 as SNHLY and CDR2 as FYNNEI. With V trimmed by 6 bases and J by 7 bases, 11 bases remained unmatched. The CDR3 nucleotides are TGTGCCAGCAGGGGCATAACAGGGGTTCTTGAAAAACTGTTTTTT. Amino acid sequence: CASRGITGVLEKLFF. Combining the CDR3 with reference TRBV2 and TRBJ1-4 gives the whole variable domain EPEVTQTPSHQVTQMGQEVILRCVPISNHLYFYWYRQILGQKVEFLVSFYNNEISEKSEIFDDQFSVERPDGSNFTLKIRSTKLEDSAMYFCASRGITGVLEKLFFGSGTQLSVL.

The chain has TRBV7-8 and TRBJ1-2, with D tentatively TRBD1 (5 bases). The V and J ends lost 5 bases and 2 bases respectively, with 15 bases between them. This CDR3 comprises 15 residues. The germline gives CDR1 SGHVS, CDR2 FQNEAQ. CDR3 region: CASSLGTGLNYGYTF. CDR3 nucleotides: TGTGCCAGCAGCCTGGGAACAGGCCTCAACTATGGCTACACCTTC.

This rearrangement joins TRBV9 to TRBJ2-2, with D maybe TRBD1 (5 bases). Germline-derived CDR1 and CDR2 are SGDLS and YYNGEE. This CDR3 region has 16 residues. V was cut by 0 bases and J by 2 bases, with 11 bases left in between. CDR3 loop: CASSVDVDINTGELFF. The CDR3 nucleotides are TGTGCCAGCAGCGTAGATGTGGACATCAACACCGGGGAGCTGTTTTTT. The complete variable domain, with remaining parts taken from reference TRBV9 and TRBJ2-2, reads DSGVTQTPKHLITATGQRVTLRCSPRSGDLSVYWYQQSLDQGLQFLIQYYNGEERAKGNILERFSAQQFPDLHSELNLSSLELGDSALYFCASSVDVDINTGELFFGEGSRLTVL.

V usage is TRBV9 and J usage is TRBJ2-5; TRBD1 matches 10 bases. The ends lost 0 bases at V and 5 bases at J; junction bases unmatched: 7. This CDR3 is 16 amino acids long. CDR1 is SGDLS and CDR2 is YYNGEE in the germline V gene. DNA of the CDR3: TGTGCCAGCAGCGTAGAAGGGACAGGGGCGGAGGAGACCCAGTACTTC. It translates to CASSVEGTGAEETQYF.

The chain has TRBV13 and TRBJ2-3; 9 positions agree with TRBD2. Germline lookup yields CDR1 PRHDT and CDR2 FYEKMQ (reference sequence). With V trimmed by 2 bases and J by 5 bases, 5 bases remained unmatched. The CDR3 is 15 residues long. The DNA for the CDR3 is TGTGCCAGCAGCTTACTAGCGGGAAAGGAAGATACGCAGTATTTT. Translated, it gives CASSLLAGKEDTQYF.

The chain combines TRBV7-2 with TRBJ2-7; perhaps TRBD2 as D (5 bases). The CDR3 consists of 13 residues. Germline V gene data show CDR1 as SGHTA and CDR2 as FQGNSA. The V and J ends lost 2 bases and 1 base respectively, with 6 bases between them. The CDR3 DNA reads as TGTGCCAGCAGCTTACCGGGATCCTACGAGCAGTACTTC. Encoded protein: CASSLPGSYEQYF.

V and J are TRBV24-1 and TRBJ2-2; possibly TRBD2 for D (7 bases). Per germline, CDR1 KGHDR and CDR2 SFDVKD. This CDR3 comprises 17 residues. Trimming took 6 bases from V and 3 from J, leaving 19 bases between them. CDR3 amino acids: CATSPFRGGTYTGELFF. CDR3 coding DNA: TGTGCCACCAGTCCCTTTAGGGGGGGTACCTACACCGGGGAGCTGTTTTTT.

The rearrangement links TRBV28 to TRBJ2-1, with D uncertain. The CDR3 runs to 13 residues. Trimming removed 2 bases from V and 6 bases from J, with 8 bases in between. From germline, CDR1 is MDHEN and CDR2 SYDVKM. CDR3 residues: CASSLEERNEQFF. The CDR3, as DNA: TGTGCCAGCAGTTTAGAGGAGCGCAATGAGCAGTTCTTC.

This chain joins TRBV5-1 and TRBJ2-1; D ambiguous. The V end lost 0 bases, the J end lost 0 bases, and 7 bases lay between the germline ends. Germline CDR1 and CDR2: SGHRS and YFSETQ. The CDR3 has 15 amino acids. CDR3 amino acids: CASSLAPTSYNEQFF. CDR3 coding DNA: TGCGCCAGCAGCTTGGCACCTACCTCCTACAATGAGCAGTTCTTC.

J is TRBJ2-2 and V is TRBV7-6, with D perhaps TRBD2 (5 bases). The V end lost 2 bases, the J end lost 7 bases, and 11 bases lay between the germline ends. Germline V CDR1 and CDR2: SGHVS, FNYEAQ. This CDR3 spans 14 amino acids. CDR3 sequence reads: CASSLISSSGELFF. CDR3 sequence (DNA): TGTGCCAGCAGCTTAATATCTAGCAGCGGGGAGCTGTTTTTT.

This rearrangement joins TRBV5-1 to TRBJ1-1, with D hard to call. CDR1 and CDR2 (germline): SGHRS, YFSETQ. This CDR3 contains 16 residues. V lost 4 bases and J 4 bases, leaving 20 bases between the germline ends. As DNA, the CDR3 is TGCGCCAGCAGCGTTGACTATCTACTATCGGGCACTGAAGCTTTCTTT. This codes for CASSVDYLLSGTEAFF.

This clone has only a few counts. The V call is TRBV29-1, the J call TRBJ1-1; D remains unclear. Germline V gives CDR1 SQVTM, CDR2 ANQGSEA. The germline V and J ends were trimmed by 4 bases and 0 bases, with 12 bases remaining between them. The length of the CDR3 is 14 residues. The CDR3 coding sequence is TGCAGCGTTGGTAAGTCGAACATGAACACTGAAGCTTTCTTT. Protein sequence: CSVGKSNMNTEAFF.

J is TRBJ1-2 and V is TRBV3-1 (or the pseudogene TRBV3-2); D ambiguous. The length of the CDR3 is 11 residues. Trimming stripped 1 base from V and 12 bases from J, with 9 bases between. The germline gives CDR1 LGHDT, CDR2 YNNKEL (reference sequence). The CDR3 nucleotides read TGTGCCAGCAGCCAAGGTGGGCGCGACACCTTC. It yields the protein CASSQGGRDTF.

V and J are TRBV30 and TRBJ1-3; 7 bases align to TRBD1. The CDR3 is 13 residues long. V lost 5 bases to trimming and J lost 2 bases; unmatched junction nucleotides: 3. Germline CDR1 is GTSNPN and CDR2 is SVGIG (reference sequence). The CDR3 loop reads CAWRQGPGNTIYF. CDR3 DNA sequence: TGTGCCTGGCGACAGGGCCCTGGAAACACCATATATTTT.